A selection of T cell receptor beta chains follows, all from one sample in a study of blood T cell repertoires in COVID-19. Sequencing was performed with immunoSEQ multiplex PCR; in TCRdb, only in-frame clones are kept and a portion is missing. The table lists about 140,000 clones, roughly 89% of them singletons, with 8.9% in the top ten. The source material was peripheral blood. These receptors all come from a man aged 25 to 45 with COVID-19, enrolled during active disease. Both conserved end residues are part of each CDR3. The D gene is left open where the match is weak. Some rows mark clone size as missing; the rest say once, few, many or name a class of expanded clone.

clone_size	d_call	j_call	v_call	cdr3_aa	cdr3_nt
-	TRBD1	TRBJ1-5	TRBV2	CASSETRDRVGPQHF	TGTGCCAGCAGTGAAACCCGGGACAGGGTAGGGCCCCAGCATTTT
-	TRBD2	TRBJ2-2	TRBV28	CASSVPGLAGETGELFF	TGTGCCAGCAGTGTACCGGGACTAGCGGGAGAAACCGGGGAGCTGTTTTTT
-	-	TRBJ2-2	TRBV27	CASSLYSARPGGNTGELFF	TGTGCCAGCAGTTTATACTCGGCCAGGCCCGGAGGGAACACCGGGGAGCTGTTTTTT
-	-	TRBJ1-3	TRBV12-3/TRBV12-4	CASSLNGGNTIYF	TGTGCCAGCAGTTTAAACGGTGGAAACACCATATATTTT
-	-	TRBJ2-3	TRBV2	CASSDNSGRSTDTQYF	TGTGCCAGCAGTGACAACAGTGGCAGGAGCACAGATACGCAGTATTTT
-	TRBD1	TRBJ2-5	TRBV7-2	CASSLVQGWGETQYF	TGTGCCAGCAGCTTAGTACAGGGGTGGGGAGAGACCCAGTACTTC
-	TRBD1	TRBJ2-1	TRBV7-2	CASSSLQGTNEQFF	TGTGCCAGCAGCTCCCTACAGGGGACGAATGAGCAGTTCTTC
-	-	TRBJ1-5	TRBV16	CASSPPGGYQPQHF	TGTGCCAGCAGCCCGCCCGGGGGTTATCAGCCCCAGCATTTT
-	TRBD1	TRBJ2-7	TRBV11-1	CASSPGTGIVGQYF	TGTGCCAGCAGCCCCGGGACAGGGATCGTCGGGCAGTACTTC
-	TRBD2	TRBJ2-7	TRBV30	CAWNPGRTYEQYF	TGTGCCTGGAACCCCGGGAGGACCTACGAGCAGTACTTC
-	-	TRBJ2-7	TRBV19	CASSPAALVGYEQYF	TGTGCCAGTAGCCCCGCGGCTTTAGTCGGCTACGAGCAGTACTTC
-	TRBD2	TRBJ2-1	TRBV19	CASSPGTSGRRYNEQFF	TGTGCCAGTAGTCCGGGGACTAGCGGGAGGAGGTACAATGAGCAGTTCTTC
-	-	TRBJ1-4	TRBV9	CASSVQTELGEKLFF	TGTGCCAGCAGCGTCCAGACAGAGTTGGGTGAAAAACTGTTTTTT
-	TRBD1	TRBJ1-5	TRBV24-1	CATSDNQGAGQPQHF	TGTGCCACCAGTGATAATCAGGGGGCGGGTCAGCCCCAGCATTTT
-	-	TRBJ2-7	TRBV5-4	CASSSDLNSYEQYF	TGTGCCAGCAGCTCGGACTTGAACTCCTACGAGCAGTACTTC
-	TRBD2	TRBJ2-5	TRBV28	CATRGEMETQYF	TGTGCCACCCGGGGGGAGATGGAGACCCAGTACTTC
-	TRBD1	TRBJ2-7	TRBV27	CASSAGTAPYEQYF	TGTGCCAGCAGCGCCGGGACAGCACCCTACGAGCAGTACTTC
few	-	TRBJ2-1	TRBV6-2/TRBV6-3	CASSYSLGASSYNEQFF	TGTGCCAGCAGTTACTCTTTAGGGGCAAGCTCCTACAATGAGCAGTTCTTC
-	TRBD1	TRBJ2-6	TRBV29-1	CSVSEGMRQGSGANVLTF	TGCAGCGTGTCCGAGGGTATGAGACAGGGTTCTGGGGCCAACGTCCTGACTTTC
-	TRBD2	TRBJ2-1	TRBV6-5	CASTWTASGESEQFF	TGTGCCAGCACATGGACGGCTAGCGGAGAGAGTGAGCAGTTCTTC